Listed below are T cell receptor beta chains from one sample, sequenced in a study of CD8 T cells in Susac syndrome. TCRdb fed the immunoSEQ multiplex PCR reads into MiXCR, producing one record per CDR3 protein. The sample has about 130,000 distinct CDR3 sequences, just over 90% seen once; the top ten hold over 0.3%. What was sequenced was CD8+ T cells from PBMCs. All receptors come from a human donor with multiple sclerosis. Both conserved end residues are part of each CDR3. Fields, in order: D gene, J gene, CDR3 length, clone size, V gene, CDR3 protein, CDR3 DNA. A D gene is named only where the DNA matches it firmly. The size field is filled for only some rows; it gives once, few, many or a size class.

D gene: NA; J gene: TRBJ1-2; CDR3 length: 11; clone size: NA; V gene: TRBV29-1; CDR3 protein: CSVVQGPGYTF; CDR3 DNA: TGCAGCGTTGTGCAGGGGCCTGGCTACACCTTC
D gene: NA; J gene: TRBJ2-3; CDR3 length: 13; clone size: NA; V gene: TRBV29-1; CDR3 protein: CSVESIDPDTQYF; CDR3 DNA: TGCAGCGTTGAATCGATCGACCCAGATACGCAGTATTTT
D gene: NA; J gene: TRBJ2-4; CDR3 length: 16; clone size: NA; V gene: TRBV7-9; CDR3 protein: CASSVNPGVAKNIQYF; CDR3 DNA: TGTGCCAGCAGCGTCAATCCGGGGGTGGCCAAAAACATTCAGTACTTC
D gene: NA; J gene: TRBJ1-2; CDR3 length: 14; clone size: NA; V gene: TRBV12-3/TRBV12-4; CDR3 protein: CASSVTYYNYGYTF; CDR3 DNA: TGTGCCAGCAGTGTCACTTACTACAACTATGGCTACACCTTC
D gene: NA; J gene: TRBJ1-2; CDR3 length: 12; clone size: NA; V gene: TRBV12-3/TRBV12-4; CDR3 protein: CASSLAVDGYTF; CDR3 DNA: TGTGCCAGCAGTTTAGCGGTAGATGGCTACACCTTC
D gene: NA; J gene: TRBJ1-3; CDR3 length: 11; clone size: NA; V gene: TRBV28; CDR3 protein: CASSPQNTIYF; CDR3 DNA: TGTGCCAGCAGCCCCCAGAACACCATATATTTT
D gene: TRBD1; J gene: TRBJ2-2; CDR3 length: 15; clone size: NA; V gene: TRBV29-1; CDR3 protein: CSGWGGTGGHGELFF; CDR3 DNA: TGCAGCGGCTGGGGGGGGACAGGGGGCCACGGGGAGCTGTTTTTT
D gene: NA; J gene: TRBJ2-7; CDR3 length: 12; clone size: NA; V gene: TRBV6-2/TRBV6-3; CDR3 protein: CASGWGPGEQYF; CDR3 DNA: TGTGCCAGCGGATGGGGGCCTGGCGAGCAGTACTTC
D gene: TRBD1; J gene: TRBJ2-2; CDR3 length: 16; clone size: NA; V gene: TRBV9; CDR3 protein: CASSPNLQGYAGELFF; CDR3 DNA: TGTGCCAGCAGCCCCAATTTACAGGGGTATGCCGGGGAGCTGTTTTTT
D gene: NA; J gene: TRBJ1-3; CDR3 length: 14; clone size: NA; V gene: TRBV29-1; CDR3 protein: CSAVDTYSGNTIYF; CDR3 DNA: TGCAGCGCCGTTGACACCTACTCTGGAAACACCATATATTTT
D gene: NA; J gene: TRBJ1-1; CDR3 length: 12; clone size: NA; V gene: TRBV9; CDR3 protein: CASSKDNTEAFF; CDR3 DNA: TGTGCCAGCAGTAAAGATAACACTGAAGCTTTCTTT
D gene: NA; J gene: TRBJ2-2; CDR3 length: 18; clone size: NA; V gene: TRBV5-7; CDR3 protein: CASSREDRACVSTGELFF; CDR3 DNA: TGTGCCAGCAGCCGGGAGGACAGGGCATGTGTGAGCACCGGGGAGCTGTTTTTT
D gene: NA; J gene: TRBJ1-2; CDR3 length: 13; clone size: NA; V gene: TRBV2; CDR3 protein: CASSGGQNYGYTF; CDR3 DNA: TGTGCCAGCAGTGGAGGACAGAACTATGGCTACACCTTC
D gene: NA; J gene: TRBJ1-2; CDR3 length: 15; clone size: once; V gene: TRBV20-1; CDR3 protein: CSAFTRSFTVYGYTF; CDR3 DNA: TGCAGTGCGTTCACCAGATCCTTCACGGTCTATGGCTACACCTTC
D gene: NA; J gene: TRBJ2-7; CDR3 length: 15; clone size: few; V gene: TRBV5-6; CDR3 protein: CASSFQGPPPYEQYF; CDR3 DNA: TGTGCCAGCAGCTTCCAGGGGCCGCCCCCCTACGAGCAGTACTTC
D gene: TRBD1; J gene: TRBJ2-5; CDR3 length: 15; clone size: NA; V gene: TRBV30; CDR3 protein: CAWETGTGSQETQYF; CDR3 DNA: TGTGCCTGGGAAACCGGGACAGGATCCCAAGAGACCCAGTACTTC
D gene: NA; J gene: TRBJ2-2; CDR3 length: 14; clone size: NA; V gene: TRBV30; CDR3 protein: CAWAEGGLTGELFF; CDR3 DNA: TGTGCCTGGGCCGAGGGGGGGCTCACCGGGGAGCTGTTTTTT
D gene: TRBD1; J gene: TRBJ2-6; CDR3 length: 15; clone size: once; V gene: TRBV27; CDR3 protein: CASSLSRQGYNVLTF; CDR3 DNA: TGTGCCAGCAGTTTATCTAGACAGGGCTACAACGTCCTGACTTTC
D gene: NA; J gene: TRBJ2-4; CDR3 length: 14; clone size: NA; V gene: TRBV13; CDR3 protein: CASSSGQSKNIQYF; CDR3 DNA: TGTGCCAGCAGCTCCGGACAGAGCAAAAACATTCAGTACTTC
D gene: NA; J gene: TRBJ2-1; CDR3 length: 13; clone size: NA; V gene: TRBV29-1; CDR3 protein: CSVAGYQYNEQFF; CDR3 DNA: TGCAGCGTTGCGGGTTACCAATACAATGAGCAGTTCTTC
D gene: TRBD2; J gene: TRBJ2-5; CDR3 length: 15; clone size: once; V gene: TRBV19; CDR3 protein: CASSISSGMSQTQYF; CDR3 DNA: TGTGCCAGTAGTATATCTAGCGGGATGAGTCAGACCCAGTACTTC
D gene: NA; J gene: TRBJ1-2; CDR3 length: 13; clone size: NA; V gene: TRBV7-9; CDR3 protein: CASSLNLLDGYTF; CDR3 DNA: TGTGCCAGCAGCTTAAACCTGTTGGATGGCTACACCTTC
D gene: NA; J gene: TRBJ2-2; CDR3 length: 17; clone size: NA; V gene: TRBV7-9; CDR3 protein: CASSHSRAGGDTGELFF; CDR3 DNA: TGTGCCAGCAGCCACTCTCGGGCCGGGGGCGACACCGGGGAGCTGTTTTTT
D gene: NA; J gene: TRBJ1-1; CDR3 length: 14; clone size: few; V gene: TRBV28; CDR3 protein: CASSLRQMNTEAFF; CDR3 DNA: TGTGCCAGCAGTTTAAGACAAATGAACACTGAAGCTTTCTTT
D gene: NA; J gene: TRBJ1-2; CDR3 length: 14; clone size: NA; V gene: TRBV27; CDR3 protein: CASKPGGLNYGYTF; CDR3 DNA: TGTGCCAGCAAGCCGGGGGGATTAAACTATGGCTACACCTTC
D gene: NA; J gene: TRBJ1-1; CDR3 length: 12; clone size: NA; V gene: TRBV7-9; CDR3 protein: CASSVGAGRAFF; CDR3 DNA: TGTGCCAGCAGCGTAGGTGCAGGGCGAGCTTTCTTT
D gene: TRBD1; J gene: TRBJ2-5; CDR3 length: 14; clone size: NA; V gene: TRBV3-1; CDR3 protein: CASEGTGRQETQYF; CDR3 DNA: TGTGCCAGCGAGGGGACAGGGCGCCAAGAGACCCAGTACTTC
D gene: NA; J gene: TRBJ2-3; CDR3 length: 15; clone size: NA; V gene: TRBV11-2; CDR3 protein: CASSFGATSTDTQYF; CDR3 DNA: TGTGCCAGCAGCTTTGGGGCGACTAGCACAGATACGCAGTATTTT
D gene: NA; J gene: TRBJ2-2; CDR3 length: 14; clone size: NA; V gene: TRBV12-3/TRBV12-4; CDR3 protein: CASSWGLNTGELFF; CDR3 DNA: TGTGCCAGCAGCTGGGGGTTGAACACCGGGGAGCTGTTTTTT
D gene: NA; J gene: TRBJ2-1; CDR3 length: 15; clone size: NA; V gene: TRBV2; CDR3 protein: CASRDSKTGANEQFF; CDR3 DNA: TGTGCCAGCAGAGACTCGAAGACAGGCGCGAATGAGCAGTTCTTC
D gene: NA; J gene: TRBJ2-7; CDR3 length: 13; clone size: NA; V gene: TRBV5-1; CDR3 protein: CASSLEWGDEQYF; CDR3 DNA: TGCGCCAGCAGCTTGGAGTGGGGCGACGAGCAGTACTTC
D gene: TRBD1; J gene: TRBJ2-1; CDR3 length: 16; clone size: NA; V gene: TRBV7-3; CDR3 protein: CASSLSGGPSYNEQFF; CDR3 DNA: TGTGCCAGCAGCTTATCAGGGGGCCCCTCCTACAATGAGCAGTTCTTC
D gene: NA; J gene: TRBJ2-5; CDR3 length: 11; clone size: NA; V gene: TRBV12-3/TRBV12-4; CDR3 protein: CASRLQETQYF; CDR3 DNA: TGTGCCAGCAGATTACAAGAGACCCAGTACTTC
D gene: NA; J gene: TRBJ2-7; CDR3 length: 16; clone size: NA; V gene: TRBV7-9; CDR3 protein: CASSPRTAKSSYEQYF; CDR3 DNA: TGTGCCAGCAGCCCCCGGACAGCCAAGAGCTCCTACGAGCAGTACTTC
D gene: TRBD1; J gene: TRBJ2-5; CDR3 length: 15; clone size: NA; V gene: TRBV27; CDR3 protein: CASSLFTGAWETQYF; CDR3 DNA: TGTGCCAGCAGTTTATTCACAGGGGCGTGGGAGACCCAGTACTTC
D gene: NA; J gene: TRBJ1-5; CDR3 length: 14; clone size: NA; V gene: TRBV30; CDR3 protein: CAWRQGIGNQPQHF; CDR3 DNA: TGTGCCTGGAGACAGGGAATTGGCAATCAGCCCCAGCATTTT
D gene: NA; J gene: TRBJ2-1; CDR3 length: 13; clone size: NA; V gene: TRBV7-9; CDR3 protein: CASSSPGASEQFF; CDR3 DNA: TGTGCCAGCAGCTCTCCGGGAGCCAGTGAGCAGTTCTTC
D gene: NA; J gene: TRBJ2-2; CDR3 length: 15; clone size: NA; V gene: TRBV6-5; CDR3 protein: CASRTRQLNTGELFF; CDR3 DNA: TGTGCCAGCAGAACCCGACAGTTGAACACCGGGGAGCTGTTTTTT
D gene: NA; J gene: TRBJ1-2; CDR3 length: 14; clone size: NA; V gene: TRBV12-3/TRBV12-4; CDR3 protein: CASGERAANYGYTF; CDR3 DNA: TGTGCCAGCGGTGAACGGGCCGCTAACTATGGCTACACCTTC
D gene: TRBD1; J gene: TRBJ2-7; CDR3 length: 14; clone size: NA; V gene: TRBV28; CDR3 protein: CASNSPGQRYEQYF; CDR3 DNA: TGTGCCAGCAACTCCCCGGGACAGCGCTACGAGCAGTACTTC
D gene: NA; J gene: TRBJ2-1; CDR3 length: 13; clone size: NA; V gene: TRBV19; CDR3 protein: CASSSFSYNEQFF; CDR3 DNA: TGTGCCAGTAGTAGTTTTTCCTACAATGAGCAGTTCTTC
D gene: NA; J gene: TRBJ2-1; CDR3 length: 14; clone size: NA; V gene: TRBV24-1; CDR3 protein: CATSPGSSYNEQFF; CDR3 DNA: TGTGCCACCAGTCCGGGGAGCTCCTACAATGAGCAGTTCTTC